The clone carrying this T cell receptor (beta chain) showed up just once. Its antigen remains unidentified. The data derive from a study of vaccination and CD4 T cells after COVID-19. CDR1 MDHEN and CDR2 SYDVKM come from the germline V gene. This CDR3 region has 12 residues. V was clipped by 6 bases and J by 6 bases, with 9 bases between them. The treatment is: approximately 11-day PBMC culture with coronavirus spike peptide pools or control peptides (ViraFEST assay). The assay that was used to sequence DNA from cultured CD4+ T cells was the Oncomine TCR Beta short-read assay. In TCRdb, the PCR reads were re-called with MiXCR into one record per CDR3 protein. Of about 26,000 distinct CDR3 sequences in the sample, over 60% were seen once.

The chain has TRBV28 and TRBJ1-5; unclear D gene. The receptor was derived from a human donor who had recovered from COVID-19. The sample taken for sequencing was CD4+ T cells from blood, cultured in vitro. In DNA, the CDR3 is TGTGCCAGCAGGCTCGGGGTTCAGCCCCAGCATTTT. Translated: CASRLGVQPQHF.